This T cell receptor (beta chain) was captured by sequencing in a study of blood T cell repertoires in COVID-19. Study-wide context: Sites across the United States, Italy and Spain contributed samples from acute and convalescent COVID-19.

In the source study's methods: Nucleated cell number was recorded as an estimate derived from reference gene primer amplification. Produced via immunoSEQ multiplex PCR; TCRdb's table is partial and in-frame only. V and J calls and clone size are as listed in that table; D and trimming were resolved from the DNA. The table includes about 340,000 clones, 87% detected once. The CDR3 has 15 residues. V was cut by 3 bases and J by 8 bases, with 22 bases left in between. The germline CDR1 and CDR2 sequences are SQVTM and ANQGSEA. The sample was peripheral blood. The chain combines TRBV29-1 with TRBJ1-2; D is uncertain. This clonotype was sampled from a woman in her forties or fifties with COVID-19, enrolled during active disease. The CDR3 coding sequence is TGCAGCGTTGAGTTATTTAGTAATCCCGAGAGGGGCTACACCTTC. Encoded protein: CSVELFSNPERGYTF.